Below are 31 T cell receptor beta chains sequenced from a single sample in a study of CD8 T cells in ankylosing spondylitis. TCRdb recomputed calls from the 5' RACE reads with MiXCR, one row per CDR3 protein. The sample lists 200,000 to 300,000 distinct CDR3 sequences; over 9.5% were seen once. Sequenced: blood, either unsorted or a sorted T cell fraction (not recorded which). The receptor set was obtained from a male donor with ankylosing spondylitis or in good health (not recorded which).

This clonotype was seen at least ten times. The chain uses TRBV15 and TRBJ2-7; D perhaps matches TRBD2 (6 bases). The V gene's germline CDR1 is LNHNV and CDR2 YYDKDF (reference sequence). Trimming removed 0 bases at V and 4 bases at J, with 16 bases between. The CDR3 spans 16 residues. This CDR3 reads CATSRDIADGRYEQYF. The CDR3 nucleotides are TGTGCCACCAGCAGAGATATAGCGGACGGACGATACGAGCAGTACTTC. Looking up the rest from reference TRBV15 and TRBJ2-7 gives the full variable domain: DAMVIQNPRYQVTQFGKPVTLSCSQTLNHNVMYWYQQKSSQAPKLLFHYYDKDFNNEADTPDNFQSRRPNTSFCFLDIRSPGLGDTAMYLCATSRDIADGRYEQYFGPGTRLTVT.

This clonotype was counted many times. The genes are TRBV5-1 and TRBJ1-1; 9 positions agree with TRBD1. This CDR3 has 15 residues. Losses at the gene ends were 4 bases for V and 1 base for J; bases not matched to a gene: 5. The germline gives CDR1 SGHRS, CDR2 YFSETQ. CDR3 DNA sequence: TGCGCCAGCAGCCAGGGACAGGGAACGAACACTGAAGCTTTCTTT. Protein: CASSQGQGTNTEAFF.

For this clonotype: A much larger clone is a single base away; this may be a read error. The J gene is TRBJ2-5, the V gene TRBV7-9; perhaps TRBD2 as D (5 bases). The CDR3 is 14 residues long. Trimming took 4 bases from V and 5 from J, leaving 14 bases between them. Germline values: CDR1 SEHNR, CDR2 FQNEAQ (reference sequence). The CDR3 is CASSSPGSQETQYF. CDR3 nucleotide sequence: TGTGCCAGCAGCTCCCCGGGATCTCAGGAGACCCAGTACTTC.

This clonotype was counted at least ten times. The V and J genes are TRBV19 and TRBJ2-1; 11 positions agree with TRBD2. Germline CDR1 LNHDA, CDR2 SQIVND (reference sequence). With V trimmed by 2 bases and J by 9 bases, 6 bases remained unmatched. This CDR3 has 15 residues. The CDR3 spells CASSILAGGRGEQFF. DNA for the CDR3: TGTGCCAGTAGTATACTAGCGGGAGGTCGAGGTGAGCAGTTCTTC.

There are many counts of this clonotype. The rearrangement joins TRBV12-3 or TRBV12-4 to TRBJ1-2; D gene unclear. The CDR3 length is 14 residues. V gave up 6 bases and J gave up 2 bases, with 13 bases separating them. CDR3 DNA sequence: TGTGCCAGCAGCCGAAACCCGGCCAACTATGGCTACACCTTC. It translates to CASSRNPANYGYTF.

This clonotype was counted many times. The rearrangement links TRBV29-1 to TRBJ2-3; no clear D. V lost 6 bases and J lost 4, with 8 bases in between. From germline, CDR1 is SQVTM and CDR2 ANQGSEA. CDR3 length: 11 amino acids. In DNA form, the CDR3 reads TGCAGCGTCCCGGGCGCAGATACGCAGTATTTT. Translation: CSVPGADTQYF.

This clonotype has just a few counts. The V call is TRBV11-1, the J call TRBJ2-6; 10 nucleotides agree with TRBD1. V lost 1 base, J lost 0 bases, and 9 bases stayed unmatched. The CDR3 is 20 residues long. In germline, CDR1 is SGHAT, CDR2 FQDESV (reference sequence). CDR3 in amino acids: CASSLGTGTGVFSGANVLTF. Here the CDR3 DNA reads TGTGCCAGCAGCTTAGGGACCGGGACAGGGGTCTTCTCTGGGGCCAACGTCCTGACTTTC.

This clonotype was detected ten times or more. This rearrangement joins TRBV29-1 to TRBJ1-1; tentative D call: TRBD1 (5 bases). Germline V gene lookup returns CDR1 SQVTM and CDR2 ANQGSEA. The CDR3 is 10 residues long. Deletions cut 2 bases from V and 11 bases from J, with 9 bases between. This CDR3 reads CSVEQGAAFF. In DNA, the CDR3 is TGCAGCGTTGAACAGGGAGCCGCTTTCTTT. The full variable domain, its missing parts supplied by reference TRBV29-1 and TRBJ1-1, is SAVISQKPSRDICQRGTSLTIQCQVDSQVTMMFWYRQQPGQSLTLIATANQGSEATYESGFVIDKFPISRPNLTFSTLTVSNMSPEDSSIYLCSVEQGAAFFGQGTRLTVV.

Many counts were recorded for this clonotype. The chain uses TRBV25-1 and TRBJ2-2, with TRBD1 matching 9 bases. The CDR3 is 16 residues long. The junction had 7 bases not matched to a gene; V was cut back by 4 bases and J by 4 bases. CDR1 is MGHDK and CDR2 is SYGVNS in the germline V gene. CDR3 sequence (DNA): TGTGCCAGCAGTGCTCTACAGGGGGCCATCACCGGGGAGCTGTTTTTT. Its translation: CASSALQGAITGELFF.

This clonotype was observed at least ten times. This chain connects TRBV20-1 to TRBJ1-1; D is uncertain. V was trimmed by 1 base and J by 0 bases, leaving 9 bases between them. In germline, CDR1 is DFQATT, CDR2 SNEGSKA (reference sequence). The CDR3 loop spans 14 amino acids. The CDR3 coding sequence is TGCAGTGCTAGAGCTGGGAATTTGAACACTGAAGCTTTCTTT. This sequence encodes CSARAGNLNTEAFF.

This clonotype came up many times. This sequence joins TRBV6-6 and TRBJ2-1; D not resolved. The CDR3 has 11 amino acids. Germline V CDR1 and CDR2: MNHNY, SVGAGI (reference sequence). The ends were cut back, 7 bases at V and 8 bases at J, with 9 bases in the middle. CDR3 bases: TGTGCCAGCACTCGCCACCATGAGCAGTTCTTC. Protein: CASTRHHEQFF.

This clonotype was found many times. The chain recombines TRBV4-1 with TRBJ1-6; D is undetermined. The germline V and J ends were trimmed by 2 bases and 6 bases, with 17 bases remaining between them. In germline, CDR1 is MGHRA, CDR2 YSYEKL. The CDR3 runs 17 residues. The DNA for the CDR3 is TGCGCCAGCAGCCAAAAGCCGTGGCATCGGTCTAATTCACCCCTCCACTTT. Translating gives CASSQKPWHRSNSPLHF.

This clonotype showed up many times. The chain combines TRBV11-1 with TRBJ2-7; unclear D gene. Trimming left V 5 bases short and J 4 bases short, with 15 bases between. The germline gives CDR1 SGHAT, CDR2 FQDESV (reference sequence). This CDR3 contains 14 residues. The CDR3 DNA reads TGTGCCAGCAGCCCGGGCCCCGGTGGGTACGAGCAGTACTTC. This encodes CASSPGPGGYEQYF.

The chain has TRBV11-1 and TRBJ2-6; tentatively, D is TRBD1 (6 bases). The germline CDR1 and CDR2 sequences are SGHAT and FQDESV (reference sequence). V gave up 0 bases and J gave up 1 base, with 22 bases separating them. The CDR3 contains 21 residues. CDR3 loop: CASSLAALGQGTFSGANVLTF. As DNA, the CDR3 is TGTGCCAGCAGCTTAGCGGCTTTAGGCCAGGGGACGTTTTCTGGGGCCAACGTCCTGACTTTC.

A note on this clonotype: A much larger clone lies a single base off, so this may be a read error. The rearrangement uses TRBV7-2 and TRBJ2-7; D tentatively reads TRBD1 or TRBD2 (5 bases each). V shed 5 bases and J shed 9 bases, with 20 bases lying between them. CDR1 and CDR2 (germline): SGHTA, FQGNSA. The CDR3 length is 14 residues. This chain's CDR3 is CTSSPRDVLRGQYF. The CDR3, as DNA: TGTACCAGCAGCCCTCGGGACGTTCTGAGGGGGCAGTACTTC.

In regard to this clonotype: This could be a read error, since a much larger clone is one nucleotide away. J is TRBJ1-1 and V is TRBV29-1; no clear D. CDR3 length: 13 residues. Germline-derived CDR1 and CDR2 are SQVTM and ANQGSEA. The DNA for the CDR3 is TGCAGCGTGACGGAGGGCCGGAACATTGAAGCTTTCTTT. Translated: CSVTEGRNIEAFF.

This clonotype has a count of ten or more. The chain combines TRBV10-1 with TRBJ2-2; tentatively, D is TRBD1 or TRBD2 (5 bases each). V gave up 10 bases and J gave up 2 bases, with 17 bases separating them. Germline-derived CDR1 and CDR2 are WNHNN and SYGVQD (reference sequence). The CDR3 loop spans 15 amino acids. In DNA form, the CDR3 reads TGCGCCACCAAGGGTGAGGGGACCAACACCGGGGAGCTGTTTTTT. Translating gives CATKGEGTNTGELFF.

V is TRBV18 and J is TRBJ1-2; possible D gene TRBD1, 5 bases. Germline assignment: CDR1 KGHSH and CDR2 LQKENI. The CDR3 extends over 13 amino acids. Trimming removed 3 bases at V and 5 bases at J, with 10 bases between. The chain's CDR3 is CASSPGRVYGYTF. The CDR3 DNA follows: TGTGCCAGCTCACCGGGCAGGGTTTATGGCTACACCTTC. Full variable domain (rest looked up from reference TRBV18 and TRBJ1-2): NAGVMQNPRHLVRRRGQEARLRCSPMKGHSHVYWYRQLPEEGLKFMVYLQKENIIDESGMPKERFSAEFPKEGPSILRIQQVVRGDSAAYFCASSPGRVYGYTFGSGTRLTVV.

The chain recombines TRBV6-1 with TRBJ1-5, with D maybe TRBD1 (5 bases). V lost 5 bases and J lost 5, with 13 bases in between. The V gene's germline CDR1 is MNHNS and CDR2 SASEGT. The CDR3 is 14 residues long. The CDR3 region has the DNA TGTGCCAGCAGTCTGGGGACGTATGATCAGCCCCAGCATTTT. It yields the protein CASSLGTYDQPQHF.

This clonotype was detected ten times or more. The chain joins TRBV9 to TRBJ2-3; D is uncertain. CDR3 length: 15 residues. Looked up from germline, CDR1 is SGDLS and CDR2 is YYNGEE. Trimming stripped 3 bases from V and 4 bases from J, with 15 bases between. CDR3 loop: CASSATKSWADTQYF. CDR3 sequence (DNA): TGTGCCAGCAGCGCGACCAAGTCATGGGCAGATACGCAGTATTTT. Together with reference TRBV9 and TRBJ2-3, the CDR3 gives the full variable domain: DSGVTQTPKHLITATGQRVTLRCSPRSGDLSVYWYQQSLDQGLQFLIQYYNGEERAKGNILERFSAQQFPDLHSELNLSSLELGDSALYFCASSATKSWADTQYFGPGTRLTVL.

This clonotype came up many times. V gene TRBV12-3 or TRBV12-4 combines with J gene TRBJ2-3, with TRBD2 matching over 9 bases. The CDR3 has 14 residues. Trimming at V came to 1 base and at J to 8 bases, leaving 4 bases not matched to a gene. CDR3 loop: CASSLGGGAGTQYF. The DNA of the CDR3 is TGTGCCAGCAGTTTAGGCGGGGGGGCCGGTACGCAGTATTTT.

There are many counts of this clonotype. This chain joins TRBV5-1 and TRBJ1-1; the D gene is possibly TRBD1 (5 bases). V was cut by 4 bases and J by 7 bases, with 17 bases left in between. CDR1 is SGHRS and CDR2 is YFSETQ in the germline V gene. The CDR3 loop spans 14 amino acids. Here the CDR3 reads CASSPRAGQGEAFF. CDR3 in DNA: TGCGCCAGCAGCCCTAGGGCCGGGCAGGGTGAAGCTTTCTTT.

In this sample, this clonotype turned up many times. The CDR3 DNA reads TGTGCCAGCAGTTACCGCCCAGGCGGGGACCGAGAGCAGTACTTC. Translated: CASSYRPGGDREQYF. The J gene is TRBJ2-7, the V gene TRBV6-2 or TRBV6-3; a possible D gene is TRBD2 (6 bases). Per germline, CDR1 MNHEY and CDR2 SVGEGT. Trimming removed 2 bases from V and 7 bases from J, with 18 bases in between. There are 15 residues in the CDR3.

In its sample, this clonotype was seen many times. This rearrangement joins TRBV12-3 or TRBV12-4 to TRBJ2-7; perhaps TRBD2 as D (8 bases). This CDR3 has 14 amino acids. V gave up 6 bases and J gave up 3 bases, with 15 bases separating them. The CDR3: CASSPGGTDYEQYF. Written as DNA, the CDR3 is TGTGCCAGCAGCCCGGGGGGGACAGACTACGAGCAGTACTTC.

This clonotype was detected ten times or more. The chain couples TRBV7-2 to TRBJ2-3; perhaps TRBD2 as D (6 bases). V was clipped by 6 bases and J by 11 bases, with 12 bases between them. The germline V gene encodes CDR1 SGHTA and CDR2 FQGNSA. The CDR3 extends over 11 amino acids. Written as DNA, the CDR3 is TGTGCCAGCAGTTCCGGGACTTGGCAGTATTTT. Its translation: CASSSGTWQYF.

This clonotype turned up a few times. The CDR3 DNA reads as TGTGCCAGCAGCGGAGCCCCGCCGACGGGGGAGCTGTTTTTT. Protein sequence: CASSGAPPTGELFF. The chain has TRBV2 and TRBJ2-2; D is ambiguous. This CDR3 has 14 amino acids. CDR1 and CDR2 (germline): SNHLY, FYNNEI. Trimming took 6 bases from V and 8 from J, leaving 16 bases between them.

This clonotype turned up a few times. The chain couples TRBV11-1 to TRBJ1-1, with D perhaps TRBD1 (5 bases). The V and J ends lost 1 base and 0 bases respectively, with 18 bases between them. Looked up from germline, CDR1 is SGHAT and CDR2 is FQDESV (reference sequence). The CDR3 runs 18 residues. As DNA, the CDR3 is TGTGCCAGCAGCTTAGGGGGCCTTGGGGGACCCATGAACACTGAAGCTTTCTTT. Protein sequence: CASSLGGLGGPMNTEAFF.

On this clonotype itself: This may be a read error, as it is one base from a much larger clone. The chain couples TRBV20-1 to TRBJ2-5, with 11 bases fitting TRBD2. This CDR3 contains 15 residues. V trimming: 6 bases; J trimming: 2 bases; junction bases outside the gene matches: 8. CDR1 and CDR2 from the germline V gene are DFQATT and SNEGSKA (reference sequence). CDR3 residues: CSAQTSGGKQETQYF. The CDR3 nucleotides read TGCAGTGCCCAAACTAGCGGGGGTAAACAAGAGACCCAGTACTTC.

This clonotype occurred many times. The chain couples TRBV20-1 to TRBJ2-1, with 10 bases identical to TRBD1. The germline gives CDR1 DFQATT, CDR2 SNEGSKA (reference sequence). The CDR3 sequence is 14 residues long. The V gene end was trimmed by 6 bases and the J gene end by 7 bases; junction bases not matched to a gene: 9. CDR3 nucleotides: TGCAGTGCCTCCCGGGACAGGGGCCCTAATGAGCAGTTCTTC. This sequence encodes CSASRDRGPNEQFF.

In the case of this clonotype: This may come from a read error, since a much larger clone is one base off. The V and J genes are TRBV7-2 and TRBJ2-3; TRBD2 might be the D (6 bases). This CDR3 spans 14 amino acids. Germline values: CDR1 SGHTA, CDR2 FQGNSA. CDR3 DNA: TGTGCCGGCAGCTTATTGCTAGCGTCAGATACGCAGTATTTT. This translates into CAGSLLLASDTQYF.

This clonotype was counted at least ten times. The chain employs TRBV20-1 and TRBJ2-4; 11 positions agree with TRBD2. V lost 2 bases, J lost 3 bases, and 3 bases stayed unmatched. Germline assignment: CDR1 DFQATT and CDR2 SNEGSKA (reference sequence). The CDR3 spans 15 residues. CDR3 DNA: TGCAGTGCTAGAACTAGCGGGAGTGGCAAAAACATTCAGTACTTC. Its protein is CSARTSGSGKNIQYF.